The TCR beta chain described here comes from a study of cytomegalovirus exposure and HLA in healthy donors. Donors in the study were healthy people who gave bone marrow. The PCR contained 60 Vbeta and 13 Jbeta primers. The table came from immunoSEQ multiplex PCR; TCRdb's copy has only in-frame clones and leaves some out. Recorded for this sample: 100,000 to 150,000 clones. The trim removed 5 bases at V and 0 bases at J, leaving 8 bases unmatched. Germline-derived CDR1 and CDR2 are MDHEN and SYDVKM. The CDR3 consists of 18 residues. Study-level findings and limits: The authors excluded some V segments, including TRBV6-2 and TRBV6-3, as indistinguishable. Later findings reportedly placed an Asian-associated ancestry cluster below the approximately 670-donor mean for N-insertions.

Regarding this clone: Its antigen remains unknown.

The clonotype comes from a man between 18 and 29 years old in good health and CMV-seronegative. The J gene is TRBJ2-6, the V gene TRBV28; 9 bases line up with TRBD1. The sequenced sample consisted of PBMCs. CDR3 DNA: TGTGCCAGCAGTGTACCCCCGGGACAGGGCTCTGGGGCCAACGTCCTGACTTTC. Translation: CASSVPPGQGSGANVLTF.